This T cell receptor (beta chain) derives from a study of T cell clusters in autoimmune cytopenias. Overall study results and limits: Physiological T cell clusters of healthy donors were apparently absent in primary autoimmune cytopenia patients. The T cell clusters were defined only in silico, without experimental functional validation.

Each sample's input was about 270 ng genomic DNA, 40,000 or so genome equivalents. This clonotype is classed as medium-sized by frequency. Its antigen remains unidentified. Per the germline V gene, CDR1 is DFQATT and CDR2 is SNEGSKA (reference sequence). The CDR3 is 13 residues long. Multiplex touch-down PCR amplified TRB using TRB-A and TRB-B pools in one tube. After re-calling the multiplex PCR reads, TCRdb lists one entry per CDR3 protein, DNA absent. The sample holds 4,500 or so distinct CDR3 sequences. The chain has TRBV20-1 and TRBJ2-3; TCRdb picks TRBD2, but there is no DNA to check that call. The sequenced sample consisted of peripheral blood. This receptor was obtained from a human donor with an autoimmune cytopenia or autoimmune hepatitis (not recorded which). The CDR3 is CSAENSGTDTQYF.